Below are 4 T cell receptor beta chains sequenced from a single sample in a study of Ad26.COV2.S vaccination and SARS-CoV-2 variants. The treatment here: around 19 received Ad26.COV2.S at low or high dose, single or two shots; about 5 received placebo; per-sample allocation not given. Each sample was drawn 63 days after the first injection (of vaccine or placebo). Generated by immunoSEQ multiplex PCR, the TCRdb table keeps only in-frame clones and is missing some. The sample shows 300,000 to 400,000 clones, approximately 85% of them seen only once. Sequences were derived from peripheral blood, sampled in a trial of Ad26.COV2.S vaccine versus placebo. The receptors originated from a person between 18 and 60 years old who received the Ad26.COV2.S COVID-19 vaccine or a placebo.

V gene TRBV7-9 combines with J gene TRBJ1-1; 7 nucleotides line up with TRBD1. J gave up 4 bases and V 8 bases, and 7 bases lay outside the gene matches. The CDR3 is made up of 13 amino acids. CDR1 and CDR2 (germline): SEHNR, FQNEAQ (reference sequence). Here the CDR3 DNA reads TGTGCCAGCCACTTGGAGGGGGCCACTGAAGCTTTCTTT. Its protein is CASHLEGATEAFF.

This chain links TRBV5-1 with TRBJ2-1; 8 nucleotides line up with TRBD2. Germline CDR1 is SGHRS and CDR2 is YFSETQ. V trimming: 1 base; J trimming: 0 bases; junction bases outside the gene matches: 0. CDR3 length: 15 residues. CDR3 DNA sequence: TGCGCCAGCAGCTTGACTAGCGGCTCCTACAATGAGCAGTTCTTC. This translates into CASSLTSGSYNEQFF.

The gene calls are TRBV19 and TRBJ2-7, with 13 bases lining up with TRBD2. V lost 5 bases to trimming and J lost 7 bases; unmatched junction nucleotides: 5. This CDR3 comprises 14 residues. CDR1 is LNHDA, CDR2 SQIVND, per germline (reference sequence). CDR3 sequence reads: CASSHGLAGDEQYF. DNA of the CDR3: TGTGCCAGTAGTCACGGACTAGCGGGAGATGAGCAGTACTTC.

CDR3 region: CASSLGSTGWVQETQYF. Written as DNA, the CDR3 is TGCGCCAGCAGCTTGGGGTCGACAGGGTGGGTTCAAGAGACCCAGTACTTC. The gene calls are TRBV5-1 and TRBJ2-5; 7 nucleotides agree with TRBD1. Losses at the gene ends were 0 bases for V and 2 bases for J; bases not matched to a gene: 10. This CDR3 is built from 17 residues. In germline, CDR1 is SGHRS, CDR2 YFSETQ.